A few counts support the clone carrying this TCR beta chain. Assay: immunoSEQ multiplex PCR; the TCRdb copy retains only in-frame clones and omits some. The data show about 34,000 clones, 90% seen once. The sample comes from a study of T cell changes during pregnancy in multiple sclerosis. V lost 5 bases, J lost 6 bases, and 6 bases stayed unmatched. The CDR3 consists of 14 residues. Germline V gene data show CDR1 as MRHNA and CDR2 as SNTAGT. Sequencing used CD8+ T cells from peripheral blood mononuclear cells, obtained in the second trimester of pregnancy. This receptor was obtained from a female donor with multiple sclerosis, enrolled in a pregnancy study. The V gene is TRBV6-4, the J gene TRBJ2-1; 8 bases line up with TRBD1. CDR3 in DNA: TGTGCCAGCAGTTTCAGCGGACAGGGCAATGAGCAGTTCTTC. This translates into CASSFSGQGNEQFF.